The 20 T cell receptor beta chains listed next were all sequenced from one sample in a study of blood T cell repertoires in COVID-19. Profiling relied on immunoSEQ multiplex PCR, and the TCRdb table lists in-frame clones only, not all of them. The sample lists about 270,000 clones, approximately 86% occurring once. The specimen sequenced was PBMCs or T cells enriched from blood (not recorded which). These receptors were taken from a woman aged 18-29 years who had recovered from COVID-19.

This clone appeared a few times. The J gene is TRBJ2-7, the V gene TRBV4-2, with D perhaps TRBD1 (5 bases). This CDR3 is built from 15 residues. The V gene lost 0 bases and the J gene lost 3 bases, with 12 bases spanning the gap. In germline, CDR1 is LGHNA, CDR2 YNFKEQ. CDR3 sequence: CASSQDHSGLYEQYF. CDR3 sequence (DNA): TGTGCCAGCAGCCAAGATCACTCAGGGCTCTACGAGCAGTACTTC.

The chain couples TRBV27 to TRBJ2-5; 12 bases match TRBD2. The CDR3 totals 15 residues. V lost 9 bases, J lost 5 bases, and 10 bases stayed unmatched. The V gene's germline CDR1 is MNHEY and CDR2 SMNVEV (reference sequence). The CDR3 region is CASATSGRLFETQYF. The CDR3 coding sequence is TGTGCCAGTGCGACTAGCGGGAGATTGTTTGAGACCCAGTACTTC.

In DNA, the CDR3 is TGCGCCAGCAGCCAGGACGACAGGGCTGTCTATAATGAGCAGTTCTTC. The encoded protein is CASSQDDRAVYNEQFF. The chain employs TRBV4-3 and TRBJ2-1, with TRBD1 matching 7 bases. V was clipped by 3 bases and J by 7 bases; unmatched bases: 12. The CDR3 contains 16 residues. Looked up from germline, CDR1 is LGHNA and CDR2 is YSLEER.

The CDR3, as DNA: TGCGCCAGCAGCTTGGTTGGCACACTAGCGGGGGACACCTACGAGCAGTACTTC. Protein product: CASSLVGTLAGDTYEQYF. The V gene is TRBV5-1, the J gene TRBJ2-7; 11 bases match TRBD2. The CDR3 contains 18 residues. Germline-derived CDR1 and CDR2 are SGHRS and YFSETQ. The V gene end was trimmed by 0 bases and the J gene end by 2 bases; junction bases not matched to a gene: 10.

The chain carries TRBV30 and TRBJ1-6; D gene ambiguous. The CDR3 length is 15 residues. CDR1 and CDR2 (germline): GTSNPN, SVGIG (reference sequence). With 2 bases removed from V and 10 bases from J, the gap between germline ends came to 18 bases. CDR3 DNA: TGTGCCTGGAGTCCCACTGCGGGAGTGAGGTCACCCCTCCACTTT. As protein: CAWSPTAGVRSPLHF.

The rearrangement uses TRBV5-1 and TRBJ2-1; D ambiguous. The length of the CDR3 is 15 residues. Germline V CDR1 and CDR2: SGHRS, YFSETQ. The ends were cut back, 4 bases at V and 3 bases at J, with 14 bases in the middle. The CDR3 reads CASSHRHFLYNEQFF. The CDR3 nucleotides are TGCGCCAGCAGCCACAGACACTTTCTCTACAATGAGCAGTTCTTC.

The chain combines TRBV10-2 with TRBJ2-7; TRBD2 matches at 13 bases. V trimming: 8 bases; J trimming: 6 bases; junction bases outside the gene matches: 4. Germline V lookup: CDR1 WSHSY, CDR2 SAAADI. CDR3 length: 13 residues. The CDR3 protein is CASRTSGSFEQYF. The CDR3 DNA sequence: TGCGCCAGCCGGACTAGCGGGAGCTTCGAGCAGTACTTC.

V and J are TRBV27 and TRBJ2-1, with 9 bases identical to TRBD2. The J segment lost 0 bases and the V segment lost 9 bases, leaving 6 bases of the junction unmatched. The germline gives CDR1 MNHEY, CDR2 SMNVEV (reference sequence). The CDR3 spans 15 residues. CDR3 coding DNA: TGTGCCAGTAAACTAGCGGGCAGCTCCTACAATGAGCAGTTCTTC. Translating it yields CASKLAGSSYNEQFF.

J is TRBJ1-5 and V is TRBV6-1; possible D gene TRBD1, 5 bases. The CDR3 totals 15 residues. The germline V and J ends were trimmed by 0 bases and 5 bases, with 11 bases remaining between them. Looked up from germline, CDR1 is MNHNS and CDR2 is SASEGT. CDR3 in amino acids: CASSEAGRGHQPQHF. The CDR3 region has the DNA TGTGCCAGCAGTGAAGCAGGTAGGGGCCATCAGCCCCAGCATTTT.

This clone is a singleton in its sample. The V gene is TRBV6-5, the J gene TRBJ2-7, with a weak D call TRBD1 (7 bases). The CDR3 sequence is 14 residues long. Germline CDR1 reads MNHEY; CDR2 reads SVGAGI. V was trimmed by 5 bases and J by 5 bases, leaving 16 bases between them. CDR3 protein: CASSNDREVNEQYF. The CDR3, as DNA: TGTGCCAGCAGTAATGACAGGGAGGTAAACGAGCAGTACTTC.

The V gene is TRBV9, the J gene TRBJ2-2, with D maybe TRBD1 (5 bases). Trimming shortened V by 3 bases and J by 7 bases, and 16 bases separated the two germline ends. This CDR3 comprises 15 residues. Germline loops: CDR1 SGDLS, CDR2 YYNGEE. The CDR3 DNA reads TGTGCCAGCAGCGGGGTCGGTCAGGGTGGCGGGGAGCTGTTTTTT. It encodes CASSGVGQGGGELFF.

The chain has TRBV6-5 and TRBJ2-7; 10 nucleotides line up with TRBD1. V lost 8 bases to trimming and J lost 1 base; unmatched junction nucleotides: 8. CDR3 size: 15 residues. The germline CDR1 and CDR2 sequences are MNHEY and SVGAGI. In DNA, the CDR3 is TGTGCCAGCTGGGGCCGGGACAGGGGTTCCTACGAGCAGTACTTC. Its protein is CASWGRDRGSYEQYF.

This sequence joins TRBV25-1 and TRBJ2-5; TRBD1 matches 7 bases. The germline V gene encodes CDR1 MGHDK and CDR2 SYGVNS. The CDR3 is 14 amino acids. Trimming removed 4 bases from V and 2 bases from J; junction bases left unmatched: 4. The CDR3: CASSGSGQQETQYF. DNA for the CDR3: TGTGCCAGCAGTGGATCGGGACAGCAAGAGACCCAGTACTTC.

The chain is built from TRBV29-1 and TRBJ1-1; a possible D gene is TRBD1 (6 bases). Deletions cut 7 bases from V and 1 base from J, with 16 bases between. This CDR3 comprises 14 residues. Germline CDR1 and CDR2: SQVTM and ANQGSEA. The chain's CDR3 is CSAGQPPENTEAFF. The CDR3 bases are TGCAGCGCAGGACAGCCCCCGGAGAACACTGAAGCTTTCTTT.

This chain joins TRBV5-1 and TRBJ2-6; D perhaps matches TRBD1 (5 bases). The germline V gene encodes CDR1 SGHRS and CDR2 YFSETQ. This CDR3 is built from 18 residues. The V end lost 1 base, the J end lost 0 bases, and 14 bases lay between the germline ends. In nucleotides, the CDR3 is TGCGCCAGCAGCTTGTTTACAGGTGATTACTCTGGGGCCAACGTCCTGACTTTC. Protein product: CASSLFTGDYSGANVLTF.

This chain uses TRBV5-5 with TRBJ2-7; 9 positions agree with TRBD1. Germline assignment: CDR1 SGHKS and CDR2 YYEKEE (reference sequence). This CDR3 comprises 16 residues. Losses at the gene ends were 4 bases for V and 5 bases for J; bases not matched to a gene: 13. The CDR3: CASSLLSGQGPHEQYF. The DNA of the CDR3 is TGTGCCAGCAGCCTCCTGTCGGGACAGGGTCCCCACGAGCAGTACTTC.

The chain has TRBV7-3 and TRBJ2-1; 12 bases map to TRBD2. Trimming at V came to 4 bases and at J to 9 bases, leaving 7 bases not matched to a gene. The CDR3 runs 15 residues. Germline lookup yields CDR1 SGHTA and CDR2 FQGTGA. The CDR3 nucleotides read TGTGCCAGCAGCTCCGGACTAGCGGGACGGGTTGAGCAGTTCTTC. This codes for CASSSGLAGRVEQFF.

The gene calls are TRBV10-1 and TRBJ2-7, with 8 bases identical to TRBD2. The CDR3 has 14 residues. CDR1 and CDR2 from the germline V gene are WNHNN and SYGVQD (reference sequence). Germline trimming cut 2 bases from V and 5 bases from J; bases unmatched to any gene: 5. CDR3 protein: CASSESGRGNEQYF. In DNA form, the CDR3 reads TGCGCCAGCAGTGAGAGCGGGAGAGGCAACGAGCAGTACTTC.

The chain links TRBV10-1 to TRBJ2-1; TRBD2 aligns across 14 bases. CDR1 is WNHNN, CDR2 SYGVQD, per germline (reference sequence). CDR3 length: 15 residues. Losses at the gene ends were 6 bases for V and 9 bases for J; bases not matched to a gene: 7. DNA for the CDR3: TGCGCCAGCAGCCCAGGACTAGCGGGAGGAGCTGAGCAGTTCTTC. Translation: CASSPGLAGGAEQFF.

This chain joins TRBV7-3 and TRBJ2-3; D perhaps matches TRBD2 (5 bases). Trimming pared 6 bases from V and 0 bases from J, leaving 13 bases between. The CDR3 sequence is 15 residues long. Germline V lookup: CDR1 SGHTA, CDR2 FQGTGA. The CDR3, as DNA: TGTGCCAGCAGTCAAAGCGGACCTAGCACAGATACGCAGTATTTT. Protein: CASSQSGPSTDTQYF.